The T cell receptor (beta chain) under discussion was sequenced for a study of cytomegalovirus exposure and HLA in healthy donors. Of note for this clone: Its target is not known.

60 Vbeta and 13 Jbeta primers were used in PCR. This table comes from immunoSEQ multiplex PCR, and its TCRdb copy is limited to in-frame clones, with some not included. This table holds around 100,000 clones, roughly a tenth found once. Findings of the study overall: TCR beta sequences reportedly predicted the HLA-A and HLA-B alleles of most subjects accurately.

The CDR3 covers 15 residues. Germline V gene sequence: CDR1 SNHLY, CDR2 FYNNEI. The V and J ends lost 7 bases and 8 bases, in that order; junction bases with no gene match: 10. The chain is built from TRBV2 and TRBJ2-3; 12 nucleotides line up with TRBD2. The sample consisted of PBMCs. The sequence came from a man in his forties in good health and CMV-seropositive. DNA for the CDR3: TGTGCCAGCAAAACTAGCGGGGGGTATGGGTTTACGCAGTATTTT. It yields the protein CASKTSGGYGFTQYF.